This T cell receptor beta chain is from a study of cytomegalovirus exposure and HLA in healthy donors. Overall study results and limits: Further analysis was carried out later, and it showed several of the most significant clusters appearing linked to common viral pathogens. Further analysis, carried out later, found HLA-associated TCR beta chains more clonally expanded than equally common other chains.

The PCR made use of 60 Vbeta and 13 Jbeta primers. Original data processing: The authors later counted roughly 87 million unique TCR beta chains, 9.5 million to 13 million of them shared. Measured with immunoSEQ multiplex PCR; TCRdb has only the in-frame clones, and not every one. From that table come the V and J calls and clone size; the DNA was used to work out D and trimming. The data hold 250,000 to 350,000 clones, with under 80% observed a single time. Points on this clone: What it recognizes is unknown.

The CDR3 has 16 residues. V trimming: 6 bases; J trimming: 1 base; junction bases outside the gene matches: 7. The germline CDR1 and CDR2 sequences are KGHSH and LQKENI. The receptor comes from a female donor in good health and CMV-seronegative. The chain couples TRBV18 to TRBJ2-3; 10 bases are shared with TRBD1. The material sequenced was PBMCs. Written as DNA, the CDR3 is TGTGCCAGCTCGACTTCCGGGACAGGGGGCACAGATACGCAGTATTTT. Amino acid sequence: CASSTSGTGGTDTQYF. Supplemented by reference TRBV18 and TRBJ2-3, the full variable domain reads NAGVMQNPRHLVRRRGQEARLRCSPMKGHSHVYWYRQLPEEGLKFMVYLQKENIIDESGMPKERFSAEFPKEGPSILRIQQVVRGDSAAYFCASSTSGTGGTDTQYFGPGTRLTVL.